This T cell receptor beta chain was identified in a study of tumor-infiltrating lymphocytes in primary liver carcinoma. In the study overall: By surgical resection, the patients were treated for their primary liver carcinoma. Aged between 30 and 69 years, the patients were men and women.

J lost 9 bases, V lost 1 base, and 8 bases had no gene match. This CDR3 has 15 residues. Researchers drew blood RNA from unsorted whole blood and extracted germline DNA as well. Chronic HBV infection, which was untreated, was present in the patients. The researchers produced TCR beta cDNA from approximately 540 ng total RNA with a constant-region primer. Slightly modified ARM-PCR, run as three nested multiplex PCR rounds, produced the TCR beta libraries. The first two PCR rounds used TRBV1-TRBV30 primers with a Cbeta primer, roughly 10 cycles each. MiXCR, run by TCRdb on the multiplex PCR reads, gives a single entry per CDR3 protein. The table records some 320,000 distinct CDR3 sequences, approximately 65% of them present only once. General study points: The study found a significantly higher top-250-clone fraction in tumors than in blood (p = 0.039).

This clonotype has a handful of counts. What it binds is unknown. A much larger clone lies one base from this, so it may be a read error. The source of this sequence is a middle-aged man with primary liver carcinoma and hepatitis B virus infection. The rearrangement joins TRBV12-3 or TRBV12-4 to TRBJ2-1; 8 nucleotides agree with TRBD2. Sequencing was done on a sample of peripheral blood. The CDR3 DNA reads as TGTGCCAGCAGTTTAGGACTAGCGAGACTTGGTGAGCAGTTCTTC. This translates into CASSLGLARLGEQFF.